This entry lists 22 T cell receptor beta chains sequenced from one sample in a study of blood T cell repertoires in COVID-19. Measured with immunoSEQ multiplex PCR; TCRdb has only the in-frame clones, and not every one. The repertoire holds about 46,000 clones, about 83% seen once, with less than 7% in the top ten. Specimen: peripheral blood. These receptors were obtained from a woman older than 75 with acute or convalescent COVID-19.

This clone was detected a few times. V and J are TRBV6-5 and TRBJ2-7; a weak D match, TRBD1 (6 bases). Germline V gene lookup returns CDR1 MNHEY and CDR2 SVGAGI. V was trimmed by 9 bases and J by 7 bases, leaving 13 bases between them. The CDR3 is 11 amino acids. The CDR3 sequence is CASFRGDEQYF. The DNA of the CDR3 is TGTGCCAGTTTCAGGGGAGATGAGCAGTACTTC.

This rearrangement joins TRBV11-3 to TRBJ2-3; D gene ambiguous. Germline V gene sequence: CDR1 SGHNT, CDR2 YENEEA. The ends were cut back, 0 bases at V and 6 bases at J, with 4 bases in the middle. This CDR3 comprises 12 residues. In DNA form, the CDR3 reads TGTGCCAGCAGCTTAGATAGCGATACGCAGTATTTT. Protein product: CASSLDSDTQYF. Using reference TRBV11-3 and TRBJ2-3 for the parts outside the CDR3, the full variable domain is EAGVVQSPRYKIIEKKQPVAFWCNPISGHNTLYWYLQNLGQGPELLIRYENEEAVDDSQLPKDRFSAERLKGVDSTLKIQPAELGDSAVYLCASSLDSDTQYFGPGTRLTVL.

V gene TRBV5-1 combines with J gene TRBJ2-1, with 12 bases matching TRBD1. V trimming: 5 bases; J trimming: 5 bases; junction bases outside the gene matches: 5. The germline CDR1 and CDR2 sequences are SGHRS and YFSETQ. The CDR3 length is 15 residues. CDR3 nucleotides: TGCGCCAGCAGTCCCGGGACAGGGGGCCACAATGAGCAGTTCTTC. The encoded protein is CASSPGTGGHNEQFF.

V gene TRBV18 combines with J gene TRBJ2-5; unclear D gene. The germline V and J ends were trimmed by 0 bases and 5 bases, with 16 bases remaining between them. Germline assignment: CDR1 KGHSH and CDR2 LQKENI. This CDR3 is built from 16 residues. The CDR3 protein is CASSPPLGVGRETQYF. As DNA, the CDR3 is TGTGCCAGCTCACCACCGTTGGGCGTCGGCCGCGAGACCCAGTACTTC.

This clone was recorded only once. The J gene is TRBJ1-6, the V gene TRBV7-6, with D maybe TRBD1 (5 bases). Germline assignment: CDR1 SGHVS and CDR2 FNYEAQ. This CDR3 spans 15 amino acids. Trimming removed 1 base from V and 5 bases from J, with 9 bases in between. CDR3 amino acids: CASSLGVRDNSPLHF. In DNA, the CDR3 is TGTGCCAGCAGCTTAGGAGTCAGGGATAATTCACCCCTCCACTTT.

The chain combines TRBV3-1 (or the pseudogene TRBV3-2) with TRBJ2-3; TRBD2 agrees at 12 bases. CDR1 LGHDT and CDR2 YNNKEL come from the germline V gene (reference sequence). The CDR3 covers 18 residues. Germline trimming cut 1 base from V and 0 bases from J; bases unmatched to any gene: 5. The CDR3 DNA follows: TGTGCCAGCAGCCAAGCTTCGCTAGCGGGGGGGAGCACAGATACGCAGTATTTT. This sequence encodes CASSQASLAGGSTDTQYF.

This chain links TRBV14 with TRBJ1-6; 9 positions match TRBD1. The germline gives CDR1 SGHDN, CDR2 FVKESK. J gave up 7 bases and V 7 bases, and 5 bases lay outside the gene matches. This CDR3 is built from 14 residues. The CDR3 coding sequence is TGTGCCAGCAACAGGGACAGGGAAAATTCACCCCTCCACTTT. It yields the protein CASNRDRENSPLHF. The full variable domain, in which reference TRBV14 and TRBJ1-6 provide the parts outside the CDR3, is EAGVTQFPSHSVIEKGQTVTLRCDPISGHDNLYWYRRVMGKEIKFLLHFVKESKQDESGMPNNRFLAERTGGTYSTLKVQPAELEDSGVYFCASNRDRENSPLHFGNGTRLTVT.

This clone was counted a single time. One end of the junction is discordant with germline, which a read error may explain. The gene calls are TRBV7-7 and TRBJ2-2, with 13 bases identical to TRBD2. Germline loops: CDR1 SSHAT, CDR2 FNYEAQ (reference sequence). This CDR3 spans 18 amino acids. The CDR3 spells CASSPSLTSGGRTGELFF. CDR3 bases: TGTGCTAGCAGCCCAAGCCTGACTAGCGGGGGGCGGACCGGGGAGCTGTTTTTT.

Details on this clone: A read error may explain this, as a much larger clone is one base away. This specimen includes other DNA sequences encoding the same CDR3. The CDR3 nucleotides are TGTGCCAGCAGCTTGGCCACAGGGGCCTCTGGAAACACCATATATTTT. Protein product: CASSLATGASGNTIYF. This chain connects TRBV5-1 to TRBJ1-3; 7 bases map to TRBD1. The CDR3 runs 16 residues. Germline-derived CDR1 and CDR2 are SGHRS and YFSETQ. Full variable domain (missing parts from reference TRBV5-1 and TRBJ1-3): KAGVTQTPRYLIKTRGQQVTLSCSPISGHRSVSWYQQTPGQGLQFLFEYFSETQRNKGNFPGRFSGRQFSNSRSEMNVSTLELGDSALYLCASSLATGASGNTIYFGEGSWLTVV.

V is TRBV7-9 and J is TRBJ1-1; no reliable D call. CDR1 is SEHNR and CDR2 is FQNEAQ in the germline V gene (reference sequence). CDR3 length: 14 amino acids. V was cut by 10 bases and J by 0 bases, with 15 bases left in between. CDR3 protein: CANERGALNTEAFF. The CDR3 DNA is TGTGCCAATGAGCGGGGTGCGCTGAACACTGAAGCTTTCTTT.

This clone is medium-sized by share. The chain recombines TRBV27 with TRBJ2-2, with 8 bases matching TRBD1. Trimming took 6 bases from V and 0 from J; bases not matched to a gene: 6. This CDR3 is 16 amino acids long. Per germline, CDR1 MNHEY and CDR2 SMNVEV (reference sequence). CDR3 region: CASSLRDRPNTGELFF. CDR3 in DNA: TGTGCCAGCAGCTTACGGGACAGGCCGAACACCGGGGAGCTGTTTTTT.

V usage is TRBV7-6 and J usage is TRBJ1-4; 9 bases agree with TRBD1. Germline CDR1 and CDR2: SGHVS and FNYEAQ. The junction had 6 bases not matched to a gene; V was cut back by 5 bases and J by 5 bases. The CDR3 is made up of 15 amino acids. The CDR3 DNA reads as TGTGCCAGCAGCCGATTCGGGACAGGGAATGAAAAACTGTTTTTT. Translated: CASSRFGTGNEKLFF.

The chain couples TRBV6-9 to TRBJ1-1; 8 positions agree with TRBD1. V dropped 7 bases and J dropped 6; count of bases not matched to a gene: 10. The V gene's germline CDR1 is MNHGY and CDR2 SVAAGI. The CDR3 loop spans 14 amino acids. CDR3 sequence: CASNLTGACSEAFF. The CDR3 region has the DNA TGTGCCAGCAACCTGACAGGGGCTTGTTCTGAAGCTTTCTTT.

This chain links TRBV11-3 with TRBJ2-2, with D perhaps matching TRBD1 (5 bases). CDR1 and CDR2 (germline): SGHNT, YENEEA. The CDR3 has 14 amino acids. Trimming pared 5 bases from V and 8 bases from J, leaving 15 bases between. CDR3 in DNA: TGTGCCAGCAGCGCCAGGGCTTTCAAGGGGGAGCTGTTTTTT. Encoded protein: CASSARAFKGELFF.

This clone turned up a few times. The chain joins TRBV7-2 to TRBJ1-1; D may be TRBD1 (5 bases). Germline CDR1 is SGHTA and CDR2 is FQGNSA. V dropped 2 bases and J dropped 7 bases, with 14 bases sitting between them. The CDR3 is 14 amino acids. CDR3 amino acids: CASSLLGGAGEAFF. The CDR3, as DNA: TGTGCCAGCAGCTTACTAGGAGGGGCGGGTGAAGCTTTCTTT.

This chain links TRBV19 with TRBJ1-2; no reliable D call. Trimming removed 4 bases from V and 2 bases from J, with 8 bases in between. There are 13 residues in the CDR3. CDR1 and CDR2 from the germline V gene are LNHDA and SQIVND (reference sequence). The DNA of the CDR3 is TGTGCCAGTAGTACGCTAACCAACTATGGCTACACCTTC. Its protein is CASSTLTNYGYTF.

CDR3 protein: CASSQAGGMNTEAFF. The CDR3 DNA sequence: TGTGCCAGCAGCCAAGCCGGGGGAATGAACACTGAAGCTTTCTTT. The chain uses TRBV4-2 and TRBJ1-1; tentative D call: TRBD1 (5 bases). V lost 1 base and J lost 0, with 9 bases in between. The germline CDR1 and CDR2 sequences are LGHNA and YNFKEQ. This CDR3 spans 15 amino acids.

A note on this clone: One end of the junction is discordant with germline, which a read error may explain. The CDR3 sequence: CASSLGHSGGPGNEQFF. The CDR3 DNA reads as TGTGCTAGCAGCTTAGGGCATAGCGGGGGCCCAGGCAATGAGCAGTTCTTC. The rearrangement joins TRBV7-7 to TRBJ2-1; TRBD2 aligns across 9 bases. Per germline, CDR1 SSHAT and CDR2 FNYEAQ (reference sequence). The CDR3 consists of 17 residues.

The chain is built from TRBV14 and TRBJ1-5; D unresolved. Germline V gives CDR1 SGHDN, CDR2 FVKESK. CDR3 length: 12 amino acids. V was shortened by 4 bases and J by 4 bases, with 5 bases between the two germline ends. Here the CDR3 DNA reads TGTGCCAGCAGCCTAATGAATCAGCCCCAGCATTTT. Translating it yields CASSLMNQPQHF.

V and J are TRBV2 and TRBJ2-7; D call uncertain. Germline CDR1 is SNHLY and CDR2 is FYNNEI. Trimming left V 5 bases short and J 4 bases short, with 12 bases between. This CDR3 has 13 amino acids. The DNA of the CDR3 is TGTGCCAGCAGTAAAGTAATCGGGTACGAGCAGTACTTC. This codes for CASSKVIGYEQYF.

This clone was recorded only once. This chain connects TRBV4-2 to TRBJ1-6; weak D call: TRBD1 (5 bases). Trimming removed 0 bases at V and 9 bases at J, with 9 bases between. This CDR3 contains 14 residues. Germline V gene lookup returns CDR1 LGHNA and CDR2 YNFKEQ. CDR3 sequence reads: CASSQENRGSPLHF. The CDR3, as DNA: TGTGCCAGCAGCCAAGAAAATAGGGGTTCACCCCTCCACTTT.

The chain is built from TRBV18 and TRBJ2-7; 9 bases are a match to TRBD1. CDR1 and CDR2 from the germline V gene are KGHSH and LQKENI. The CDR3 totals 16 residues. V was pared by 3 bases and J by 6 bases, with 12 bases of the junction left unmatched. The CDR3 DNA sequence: TGTGCCAGCTCACCGGCGGGACAGGGATATTTTGGCGAGCAGTACTTC. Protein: CASSPAGQGYFGEQYF.